The 13 T cell receptor beta chains in this list originate from one sample, sequenced in a study of a mutant IDH1 vaccine in newly diagnosed glioma. Profiling relied on immunoSEQ multiplex PCR, and the TCRdb table lists in-frame clones only, not all of them. The table shows 60,000 or so clones, with approximately 80% occurring only once. These receptors lack a known antigen. Time point reported: week 35, safety follow-up. Vaccination comprised doses that each held 300 ug of mutant IDH1 20-mer peptide, plus topical imiquimod. The sample consisted of PBMCs, taken from a glioma patient whose treatment included an IDH1 peptide vaccine. These receptors were taken from a man aged 30 to 45 with glioma.

The gene calls are TRBV5-1 and TRBJ2-5; perhaps TRBD2 as D (5 bases). Trimming took off 6 bases at V and 7 bases at J, with 22 bases between the two ends. This CDR3 contains 15 residues. Germline V lookup: CDR1 SGHRS, CDR2 YFSETQ. The chain's CDR3 is CASNSFTGVEGTQYF. CDR3 nucleotides: TGCGCCAGCAACTCCTTTACTGGGGTCGAGGGGACCCAGTACTTC.

The chain employs TRBV29-1 and TRBJ1-5, with D maybe TRBD1 (5 bases). This CDR3 has 13 residues. The V gene lost 4 bases and the J gene lost 3 bases, with 10 bases spanning the gap. In germline, CDR1 is SQVTM, CDR2 ANQGSEA. The DNA of the CDR3 is TGCAGCGTTGCACAGGTTAACAATCAGCCCCAGCATTTT. Its protein is CSVAQVNNQPQHF.

The chain recombines TRBV5-6 with TRBJ2-7; TRBD1 matches at 7 bases. From germline, CDR1 is SGHDT and CDR2 YYEEEE. The trim removed 4 bases at V and 2 bases at J, leaving 3 bases unmatched. This CDR3 contains 13 residues. Here the CDR3 reads CASSPGQTYEQYF. CDR3 sequence (DNA): TGTGCCAGCAGCCCGGGACAGACCTACGAGCAGTACTTC.

This chain links TRBV5-8 with TRBJ1-2; TRBD1 matches at 9 bases. From germline, CDR1 is SGHTS and CDR2 YDEGEE. The CDR3 is 15 residues long. V shed 0 bases, J shed 7 bases, and the junction held 7 bases outside the gene matches. The CDR3 reads CASSLEPWDRVGYTF. The CDR3 region has the DNA TGTGCCAGCAGCTTGGAGCCCTGGGACAGGGTTGGCTACACCTTC.

This clone was found a few times. The chain combines TRBV9 with TRBJ1-4, with D possibly being TRBD1 (6 bases). The CDR3 has 14 amino acids. Germline lookup yields CDR1 SGDLS and CDR2 YYNGEE. V lost 0 bases and J 7 bases, leaving 10 bases between the germline ends. The CDR3 sequence is CASSVGTGSEKLFF. CDR3 sequence (DNA): TGTGCCAGCAGCGTAGGCACAGGGAGTGAAAAACTGTTTTTT.

V gene TRBV15 combines with J gene TRBJ1-5; the match to TRBD1 covers 7 bases. The trim removed 2 bases at V and 2 bases at J, leaving 0 bases unmatched. CDR3 length equals 14 residues. CDR1 is LNHNV and CDR2 is YYDKDF in the germline V gene (reference sequence). CDR3 loop: CATSRQGGNQPQHF. CDR3 nucleotide sequence: TGTGCCACCAGCAGACAGGGGGGCAATCAGCCCCAGCATTTT.

The chain joins TRBV9 to TRBJ2-5; no reliable D call. Germline CDR1 reads SGDLS; CDR2 reads YYNGEE. CDR3 length equals 14 residues. Trimming left V 0 bases short and J 5 bases short, with 11 bases between. The CDR3 loop is CASSVGGPVETQYF. The CDR3 coding sequence is TGTGCCAGCAGCGTAGGTGGCCCGGTGGAGACCCAGTACTTC.

V gene TRBV5-1 combines with J gene TRBJ2-7, with no clear D. Trimming took off 5 bases at V and 0 bases at J, with 15 bases between the two ends. CDR3 length equals 15 residues. Germline values: CDR1 SGHRS, CDR2 YFSETQ. The CDR3 spells CASRPDPNISYEQYF. The DNA of the CDR3 is TGCGCCAGCAGACCAGACCCCAATATCTCCTACGAGCAGTACTTC.

The table lists this clone with a count of one. The chain employs TRBV27 and TRBJ1-2; the D gene is possibly TRBD1 (6 bases). Germline V gives CDR1 MNHEY, CDR2 SMNVEV (reference sequence). This CDR3 is 15 amino acids long. Between the trimmed V and J ends, which lost 4 bases and 3 bases, there was a span of 15 bases. The chain's CDR3 is CASSYQGNVHYGYTF. DNA of the CDR3: TGTGCCAGCAGTTATCAGGGGAACGTGCACTATGGCTACACCTTC.

The chain has TRBV5-6 and TRBJ2-7; TRBD1 aligns across 11 bases. The junction had 4 bases not matched to a gene; V was cut back by 4 bases and J by 4 bases. Germline values: CDR1 SGHDT, CDR2 YYEEEE. This CDR3 is built from 14 residues. The DNA of the CDR3 is TGTGCCAGCAGCATGGGACAGGGGGTTTACGAGCAGTACTTC. Residues: CASSMGQGVYEQYF.

In DNA form, the CDR3 reads TGTGCCAGCAGAGGGGCGAGGTTCGATGAGCAGTTCTTC. This gives the protein CASRGARFDEQFF. The chain uses TRBV6-1 and TRBJ2-1; the D gene is possibly TRBD1 (5 bases). This CDR3 region has 13 residues. Germline V gene data show CDR1 as MNHNS and CDR2 as SASEGT. V lost 6 bases, J lost 8 bases, and 14 bases lay in between.

The genes are TRBV9 and TRBJ2-5, with 10 bases aligning to TRBD2. J was trimmed by 4 bases and V by 0 bases; bases with no gene match: 3. Germline CDR1 reads SGDLS; CDR2 reads YYNGEE. The CDR3 runs to 15 residues. The CDR3 DNA reads as TGTGCCAGCAGCGTAGCTAGCGGGGGATCAGAGACCCAGTACTTC. Translated, it gives CASSVASGGSETQYF.

The chain recombines TRBV19 with TRBJ1-2; D ambiguous. Trimming shortened V by 3 bases and J by 0 bases, and 8 bases separated the two germline ends. Germline CDR1 reads LNHDA; CDR2 reads SQIVND (reference sequence). The CDR3 covers 14 residues. The CDR3 DNA reads TGTGCCAGTAGTATGGCCATCGCTAACTATGGCTACACCTTC. Its protein is CASSMAIANYGYTF.